Given below is one T cell receptor beta chain in context. The data stem from a study of blood T cell repertoires in COVID-19. Measured with immunoSEQ multiplex PCR; TCRdb has only the in-frame clones, and not every one. The table has tens of thousands of clones, about four fifths seen once. This CDR3 has 14 amino acids. CDR1 LGHDT and CDR2 YNNKEL come from the germline V gene (reference sequence). Losses at the gene ends were 5 bases for V and 1 base for J; bases not matched to a gene: 3. This receptor was identified in a man between 45 and 60 years old with active COVID-19. The sample comprised peripheral blood. The chain uses TRBV3-1 (or the pseudogene TRBV3-2) and TRBJ2-3, with 7 positions matching TRBD1. CDR3 residues: CASSSGQGTDTQYF. In DNA form, the CDR3 reads TGTGCCAGCAGCTCCGGACAGGGCACAGATACGCAGTATTTT.